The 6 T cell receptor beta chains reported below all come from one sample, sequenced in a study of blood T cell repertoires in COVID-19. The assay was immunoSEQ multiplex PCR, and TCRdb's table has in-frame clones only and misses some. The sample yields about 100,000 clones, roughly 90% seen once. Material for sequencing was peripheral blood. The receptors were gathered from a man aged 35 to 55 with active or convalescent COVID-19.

The CDR3 nucleotides read TGTGCCAGCAGTGACTCTTCGGGAGGGCCCTCAGATACGCAGTATTTT. It codes for CASSDSSGGPSDTQYF. The chain joins TRBV6-4 to TRBJ2-3; 8 bases line up with TRBD2. The CDR3 sequence is 16 residues long. The germline V gene encodes CDR1 MRHNA and CDR2 SNTAGT. V shed 0 bases and J 4 bases; nucleotides not matched to a gene: 6.

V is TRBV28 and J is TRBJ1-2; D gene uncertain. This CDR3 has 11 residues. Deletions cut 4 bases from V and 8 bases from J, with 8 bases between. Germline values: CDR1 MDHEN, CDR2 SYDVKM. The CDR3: CASSSRQGYTF. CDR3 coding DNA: TGTGCCAGCAGTTCCAGGCAGGGCTACACCTTC.

In DNA form, the CDR3 reads TGTGCCAGCAGTCTTTGGGACTCCGTCACAGATACGCAGTATTTT. The encoded protein is CASSLWDSVTDTQYF. The J gene is TRBJ2-3, the V gene TRBV7-9; TRBD2 is a possible D gene (6 bases). This CDR3 contains 15 residues. The germline V gene encodes CDR1 SEHNR and CDR2 FQNEAQ (reference sequence). With 6 bases removed from V and 2 bases from J, the gap between germline ends came to 15 bases.

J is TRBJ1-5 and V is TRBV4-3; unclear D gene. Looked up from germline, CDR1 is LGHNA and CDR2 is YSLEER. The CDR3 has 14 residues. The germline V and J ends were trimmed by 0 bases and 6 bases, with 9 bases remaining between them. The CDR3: CASSQEANPQPQHF. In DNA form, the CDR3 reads TGCGCCAGCAGCCAAGAGGCAAACCCTCAGCCCCAGCATTTT.

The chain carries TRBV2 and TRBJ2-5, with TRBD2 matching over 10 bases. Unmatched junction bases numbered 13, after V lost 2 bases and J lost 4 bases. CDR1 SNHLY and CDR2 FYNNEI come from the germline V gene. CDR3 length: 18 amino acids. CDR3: CASSETRLAGLGGETQYF. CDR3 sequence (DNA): TGTGCCAGCAGTGAAACGAGACTAGCGGGCCTGGGGGGAGAGACCCAGTACTTC.

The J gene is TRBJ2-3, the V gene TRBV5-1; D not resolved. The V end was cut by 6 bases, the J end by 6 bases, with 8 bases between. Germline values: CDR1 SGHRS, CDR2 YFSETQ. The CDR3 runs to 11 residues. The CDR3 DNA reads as TGCGCCAGCACCAAGGAGGATACGCAGTATTTT. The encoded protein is CASTKEDTQYF.